The 5 T cell receptor beta chains given below trace back to one sample, sequenced in a study of CD8 T cells in Susac syndrome. About 0.5 to 1 ug RNA was reverse transcribed with random hexamers. TCRdb analysed the immunoSEQ multiplex PCR reads with MiXCR anew, one entry per CDR3 protein. The top ten clones hold approximately 0.081% of a sample with about 210,000 distinct CDR3 sequences, roughly 94% of them seen once. Sequenced material: CD4+ T cells from PBMCs. These receptors all come from a human donor with multiple sclerosis.

The chain couples TRBV20-1 to TRBJ1-2; 9 bases agree with TRBD1. Trimming took 3 bases from V and 10 from J; bases not matched to a gene: 12. There are 14 residues in the CDR3. Germline V gene data show CDR1 as DFQATT and CDR2 as SNEGSKA (reference sequence). The CDR3 is CSASDILDRGSYTF. As DNA, the CDR3 is TGCAGTGCTAGCGATATCCTGGACAGGGGATCCTACACCTTC.

This sequence joins TRBV5-4 and TRBJ1-2; no clear D gene. Trimming pared 4 bases from V and 0 bases from J, leaving 10 bases between. The CDR3 runs to 14 residues. Germline V gene lookup returns CDR1 SGHNT and CDR2 YYREEE (reference sequence). CDR3 residues: CASSPLGANYGYTF. The CDR3 coding sequence is TGTGCCAGCAGCCCCCTCGGAGCTAACTATGGCTACACCTTC.

The V gene is TRBV13, the J gene TRBJ1-2; 7 nucleotides agree with TRBD1. J gave up 8 bases and V 3 bases, and 6 bases lay outside the gene matches. This CDR3 has 13 amino acids. The germline V gene has CDR1 PRHDT and CDR2 FYEKMQ (reference sequence). The CDR3 nucleotides read TGTGCCAGCAGCTTGGACCGACAGGGAGGCTACACCTTC. It yields the protein CASSLDRQGGYTF.

This chain joins TRBV20-1 and TRBJ2-7; 10 bases agree with TRBD1. Trimming took 4 bases from V and 2 from J; bases not matched to a gene: 5. CDR1 is DFQATT, CDR2 SNEGSKA, per germline (reference sequence). The CDR3 has 14 amino acids. The CDR3 nucleotides are TGCAGTGCTACTCCGGGACAGGGGACCTACGAGCAGTACGTC. This codes for CSATPGQGTYEQYV.

This sequence joins TRBV4-2 and TRBJ2-6; 9 bases are shared with TRBD1. Trimming took 4 bases from V and 3 from J; bases not matched to a gene: 7. The CDR3 is made up of 17 amino acids. The germline V gene has CDR1 LGHNA and CDR2 YNFKEQ. The CDR3: CASSRGTGKSGANVLTF. The CDR3 coding sequence is TGTGCCAGCAGCCGTGGGACAGGGAAGAGTGGGGCCAACGTCCTGACTTTC.